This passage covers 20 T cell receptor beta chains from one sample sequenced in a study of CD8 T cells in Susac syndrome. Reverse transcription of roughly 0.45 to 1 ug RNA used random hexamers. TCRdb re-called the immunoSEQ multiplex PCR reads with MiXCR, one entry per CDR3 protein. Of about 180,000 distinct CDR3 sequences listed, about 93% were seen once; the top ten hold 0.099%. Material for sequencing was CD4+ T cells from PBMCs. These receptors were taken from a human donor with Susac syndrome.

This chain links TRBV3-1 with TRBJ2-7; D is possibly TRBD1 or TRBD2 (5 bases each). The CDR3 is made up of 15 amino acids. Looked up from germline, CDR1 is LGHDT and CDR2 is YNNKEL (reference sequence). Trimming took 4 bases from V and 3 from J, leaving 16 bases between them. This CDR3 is CASSREVQGRYEQYF. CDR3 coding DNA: TGTGCCAGCAGCCGAGAGGTCCAGGGACGCTACGAGCAGTACTTC.

The CDR3 DNA reads as TGCAGTGCTAGGGAGGCACCAGAGACCCAGTACTTC. This gives the protein CSAREAPETQYF. The gene calls are TRBV20-1 and TRBJ2-5; the D gene is possibly TRBD2 (5 bases). CDR1 and CDR2 from the germline V gene are DFQATT and SNEGSKA (reference sequence). The CDR3 spans 12 residues. The V end lost 3 bases, the J end lost 4 bases, and 9 bases lay between the germline ends.

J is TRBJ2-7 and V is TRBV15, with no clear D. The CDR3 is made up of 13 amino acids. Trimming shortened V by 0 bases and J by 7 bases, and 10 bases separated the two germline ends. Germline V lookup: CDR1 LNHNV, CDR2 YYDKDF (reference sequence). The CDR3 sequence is CATSRDLWGEQYF. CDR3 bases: TGTGCCACCAGCAGAGATCTCTGGGGTGAGCAGTACTTC.

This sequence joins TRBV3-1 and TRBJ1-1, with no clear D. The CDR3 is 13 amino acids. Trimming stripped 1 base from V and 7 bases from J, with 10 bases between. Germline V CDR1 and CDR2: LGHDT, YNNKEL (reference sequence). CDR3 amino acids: CASSQGRSDEAFF. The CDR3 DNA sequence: TGTGCCAGCAGCCAAGGCAGGAGTGATGAAGCTTTCTTT.

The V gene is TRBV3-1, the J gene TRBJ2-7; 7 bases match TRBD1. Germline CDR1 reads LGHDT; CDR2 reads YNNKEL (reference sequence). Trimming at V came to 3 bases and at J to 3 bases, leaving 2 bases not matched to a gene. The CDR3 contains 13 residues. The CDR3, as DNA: TGTGCCAGCAGCCAGGACAGGCACTACGAGCAGTACTTC. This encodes CASSQDRHYEQYF.

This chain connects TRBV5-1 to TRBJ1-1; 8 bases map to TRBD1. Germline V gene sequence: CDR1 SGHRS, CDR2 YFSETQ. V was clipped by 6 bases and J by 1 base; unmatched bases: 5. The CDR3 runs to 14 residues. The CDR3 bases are TGCGCCAGCACCATGACAGGGGAGAACACTGAAGCTTTCTTT. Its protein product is CASTMTGENTEAFF.

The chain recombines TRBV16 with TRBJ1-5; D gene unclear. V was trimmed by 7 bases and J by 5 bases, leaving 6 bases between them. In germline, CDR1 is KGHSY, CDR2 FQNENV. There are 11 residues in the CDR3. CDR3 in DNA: TGTGCCAGCACAACCCATCAGCCCCAGCATTTT. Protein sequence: CASTTHQPQHF. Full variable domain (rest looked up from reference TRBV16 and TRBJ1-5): GEEVAQTPKHLVRGEGQKAKLYCAPIKGHSYVFWYQQVLKNEFKFLISFQNENVFDETGMPKERFSAKCLPNSPCSLEIQATKLEDSAVYFCASTTHQPQHFGDGTRLSIL.

CDR3 residues: CASSLAAQGRNYGYTF. The CDR3 DNA is TGTGCCAGCAGCTTGGCAGCCCAGGGACGGAACTATGGCTACACCTTC. The V call is TRBV5-4, the J call TRBJ1-2, with a tentative D call TRBD1 (5 bases). This CDR3 region has 16 residues. The V end lost 0 bases, the J end lost 2 bases, and 14 bases lay between the germline ends. The germline gives CDR1 SGHNT, CDR2 YYREEE (reference sequence).

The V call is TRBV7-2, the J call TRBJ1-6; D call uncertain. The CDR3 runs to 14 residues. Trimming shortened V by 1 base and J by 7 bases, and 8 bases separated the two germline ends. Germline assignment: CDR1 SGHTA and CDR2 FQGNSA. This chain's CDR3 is CASSLESNNSPLHF. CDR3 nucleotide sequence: TGTGCCAGCAGCTTAGAATCCAACAATTCACCCCTCCACTTT.

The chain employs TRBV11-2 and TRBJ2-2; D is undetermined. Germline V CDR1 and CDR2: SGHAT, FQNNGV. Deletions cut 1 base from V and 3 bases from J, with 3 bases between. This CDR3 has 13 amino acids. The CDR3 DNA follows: TGTGCCAGCAGCTTAGGGGACACCGGGGAGCTGTTTTTT. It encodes CASSLGDTGELFF.

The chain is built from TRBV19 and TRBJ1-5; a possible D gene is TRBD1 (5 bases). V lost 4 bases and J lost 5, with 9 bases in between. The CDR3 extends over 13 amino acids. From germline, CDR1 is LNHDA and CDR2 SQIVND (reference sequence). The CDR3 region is CASSKDTDQPQHF. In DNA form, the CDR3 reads TGTGCCAGTAGTAAGGACACTGATCAGCCCCAGCATTTT. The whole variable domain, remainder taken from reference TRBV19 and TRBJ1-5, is DGGITQSPKYLFRKEGQNVTLSCEQNLNHDAMYWYRQDPGQGLRLIYYSQIVNDFQKGDIAEGYSVSREKKESFPLTVTSAQKNPTAFYLCASSKDTDQPQHFGDGTRLSIL.

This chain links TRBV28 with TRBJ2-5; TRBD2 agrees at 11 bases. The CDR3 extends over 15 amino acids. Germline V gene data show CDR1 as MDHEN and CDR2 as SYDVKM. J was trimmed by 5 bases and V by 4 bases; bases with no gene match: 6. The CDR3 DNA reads TGTGCCAGCAGTTCGACTAGCGGGACTCGGGAGACCCAGTACTTC. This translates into CASSSTSGTRETQYF.

CDR3 protein: CASSINRVSFTDTQYF. CDR3 nucleotides: TGCGCCAGCAGCATAAACAGGGTTTCGTTCACAGATACGCAGTATTTT. The gene calls are TRBV5-1 and TRBJ2-3; a possible D gene is TRBD1 (6 bases). Germline V gene lookup returns CDR1 SGHRS and CDR2 YFSETQ. V was pared by 4 bases and J by 2 bases, with 17 bases between. The CDR3 consists of 16 residues.

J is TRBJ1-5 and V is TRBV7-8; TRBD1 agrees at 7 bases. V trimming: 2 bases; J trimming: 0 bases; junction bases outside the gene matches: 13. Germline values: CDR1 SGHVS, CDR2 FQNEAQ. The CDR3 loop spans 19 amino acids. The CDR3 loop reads CASSLSPVRGTYSNQPQHF. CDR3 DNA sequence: TGTGCCAGCAGCTTATCCCCCGTCAGGGGGACTTATAGCAATCAGCCCCAGCATTTT.

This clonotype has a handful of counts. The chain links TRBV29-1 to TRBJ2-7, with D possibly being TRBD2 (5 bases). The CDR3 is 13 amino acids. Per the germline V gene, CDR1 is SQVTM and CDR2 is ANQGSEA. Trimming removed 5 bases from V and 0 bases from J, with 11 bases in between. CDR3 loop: CSVSGTFSYEQYF. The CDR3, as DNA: TGCAGCGTTAGCGGCACCTTCTCCTACGAGCAGTACTTC.

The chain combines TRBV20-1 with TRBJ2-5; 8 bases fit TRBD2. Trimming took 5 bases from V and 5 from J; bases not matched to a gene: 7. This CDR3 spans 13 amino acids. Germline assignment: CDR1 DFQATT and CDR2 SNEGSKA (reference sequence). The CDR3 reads CSAARSGSETQYF. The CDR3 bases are TGCAGTGCTGCCAGAAGCGGGAGTGAGACCCAGTACTTC.

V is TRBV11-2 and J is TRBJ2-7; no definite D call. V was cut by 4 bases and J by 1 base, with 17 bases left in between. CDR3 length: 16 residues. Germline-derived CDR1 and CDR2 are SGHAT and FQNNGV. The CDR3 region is CASSSLKTGRSYEQYF. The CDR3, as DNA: TGTGCCAGCAGCTCCCTGAAGACTGGACGTTCCTACGAGCAGTACTTC.

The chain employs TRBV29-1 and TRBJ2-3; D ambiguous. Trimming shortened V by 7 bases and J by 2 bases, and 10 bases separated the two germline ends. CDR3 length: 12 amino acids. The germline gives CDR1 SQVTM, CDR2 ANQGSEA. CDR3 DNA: TGCAGCGGTCAGAAGTACACAGATACGCAGTATTTT. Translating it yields CSGQKYTDTQYF.

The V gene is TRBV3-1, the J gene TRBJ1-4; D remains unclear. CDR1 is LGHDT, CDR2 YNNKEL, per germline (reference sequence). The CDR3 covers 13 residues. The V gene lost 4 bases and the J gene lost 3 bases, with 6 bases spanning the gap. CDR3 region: CASSRGPNEKLFF. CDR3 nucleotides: TGTGCCAGCAGCCGCGGACCTAATGAAAAACTGTTTTTT.

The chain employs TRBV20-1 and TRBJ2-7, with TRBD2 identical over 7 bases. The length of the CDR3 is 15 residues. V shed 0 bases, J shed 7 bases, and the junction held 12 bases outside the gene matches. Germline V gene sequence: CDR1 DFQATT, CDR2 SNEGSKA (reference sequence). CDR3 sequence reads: CSAREGQWGGREQYF. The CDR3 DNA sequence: TGCAGTGCTAGAGAGGGGCAGTGGGGGGGTCGAGAGCAGTACTTC.